This T cell receptor beta chain appears in the sequencing data of a study of CD8+CD57+ T cells in acquired aplastic anemia. The overall study: Mean yield of DNA from sorted CD4+ and CD8+ cells was 3 to 3.5 ug. Reads per healthy sample averaged about 9.8 million (CD4+) and 11.0 million (CD8+).

Overall study findings and caveats: There were 25 to 35 CD8+ CDR3 sequences that occurred in both patients and controls. Patients were compared with controls for CD8+ Simpson's diversity, and no significant difference emerged.

TCR beta VDJ and CDR3 profiles were obtained from a genomic DNA template. Each CDR3 protein gets one entry after TCRdb re-called the reads with MiXCR. The table records 180,000 or so distinct CDR3 sequences, 40% to 50% of them present only once. This clonotype was seen a handful of times. What it binds is not known. This CDR3 comprises 12 residues. CDR1 and CDR2 (germline): KGHSH, LQKENI. V was clipped by 7 bases and J by 1 base, with 7 bases between them. The sequence derives from a human donor in good health. The chain links TRBV18 to TRBJ2-5; possibly TRBD1 for D (5 bases). What was sequenced was sorted CD4+, CD8+, or CD8+CD57+ T cells (not recorded which) from PBMCs. CDR3 sequence: CASCDSQETQYF. CDR3 bases: TGTGCCAGCTGCGACAGCCAAGAGACCCAGTACTTC.